Listed below are T cell receptor beta chains from one sample, sequenced in a study of cytomegalovirus exposure and HLA in healthy donors. Method: immunoSEQ multiplex PCR; TCRdb's copy keeps in-frame clones and lacks some. The sample includes fewer than 250,000 clones, about 75% of them seen just once. The sample taken for sequencing was PBMCs. All receptors come from a male donor in good health and CMV-seronegative. CDR3s include the opening cysteine and the closing phenylalanine or tryptophan. Each record gives: D gene, J gene, V gene, CDR3 DNA, CDR3 protein. A D gene is named only where the DNA matches it firmly.

NA	TRBJ2-3	TRBV7-9	TGTGCCAGCAGCCGTGGGGCTGGGATCACAGATACGCAGTATTTT	CASSRGAGITDTQYF
TRBD1	TRBJ2-2	TRBV9	TGTGCCAGCAGCATCAGAGCTGGGACAGGGAGTTCATACACCGGGGAGCTGTTTTTT	CASSIRAGTGSSYTGELFF
TRBD1	TRBJ1-2	TRBV6-6	TGTGCCAGCAGTTACCTAATCGGGACAGGGTCGGGTTACACCTTC	CASSYLIGTGSGYTF
TRBD1	TRBJ2-6	TRBV9	TGTGCCAGCAGCGCACCCAGGACAGGGACCTTCTCTGGGGCCAACGTCCTGACTTTC	CASSAPRTGTFSGANVLTF
NA	TRBJ1-2	TRBV27	TGTGCCAGCAGCCCCCACAGGCGAGGCGGCTATGGCTACACCTTC	CASSPHRRGGYGYTF
TRBD1	TRBJ1-5	TRBV5-1	TGCGCCAGCAGCCATACCGCAGTGGGACAGGGCCGGTCGGGGAATCAGCCCCAGCATTTT	CASSHTAVGQGRSGNQPQHF
NA	TRBJ2-5	TRBV25-1	TGTGCCAGCAGTGGGGGGGGGCGAGAGACCCAGTACTTC	CASSGGGRETQYF
TRBD1	TRBJ2-7	TRBV5-1	TGCGCCAGCAGCGCATCCGGGACAGGGGGTGACGAGCAGTACTTC	CASSASGTGGDEQYF
NA	TRBJ1-4	TRBV7-9	TGTGCCAGCAGCCAGTCGACAGGACATAATGAAAAACTGTTTTTT	CASSQSTGHNEKLFF
NA	TRBJ2-3	TRBV9	TGTGCCAGCAGCGTAGAGGGCGGGATGAGCACAGATACGCAGTATTTT	CASSVEGGMSTDTQYF
TRBD1	TRBJ1-5	TRBV27	TGTGCCAGCAGTCCTACAGGGGTTCAGCCCCAGCATTTT	CASSPTGVQPQHF
NA	TRBJ1-2	TRBV14	TGTGCCAGCAGCCAAGAGGAGAGGGTCTTTGGCTACACCTTC	CASSQEERVFGYTF
TRBD1	TRBJ2-7	TRBV6-1	TGTGCCAGCAGTTCCGGGACAGGGGGCTGGGAGCAGTACTTC	CASSSGTGGWEQYF
TRBD1	TRBJ2-1	TRBV7-8	TGTGCCAGCAGCTTACCCCCGCGGACAGGGTACAATGAGCAGTTCTTC	CASSLPPRTGYNEQFF
NA	TRBJ1-4	TRBV18	TGTGCCAGCTCACCACCGAACGGTGATGAAAAACTGTTTTTT	CASSPPNGDEKLFF
NA	TRBJ1-2	TRBV7-2	TGTGCCAGCAGCTTACGAACAGCAGCTAACTATGGCTACACCTTC	CASSLRTAANYGYTF
NA	TRBJ1-5	TRBV18	TGTGCCAGCTCACCCCAGGGGAATCGCAATCAGCCCCAGCATTTT	CASSPQGNRNQPQHF
NA	TRBJ1-2	TRBV6-5	TGTGCCAGCAGTTATCGGAAAGAGGTCTATGGCTACACCTTC	CASSYRKEVYGYTF
TRBD1	TRBJ1-2	TRBV28	TGTGCCAGCAGTACTGGGACAGGGGGCTTCGTCTATGGCTACACCTTC	CASSTGTGGFVYGYTF